Listed here is a single TCR beta chain. Via MiXCR, TCRdb re-called the RT-PCR reads, giving one row per CDR3 protein. This sample has hundreds of thousands of distinct CDR3 sequences, with 14% found just once. The CDR3 length is 18 residues. V was pared by 5 bases and J by 0 bases, with 12 bases of the junction left unmatched. Germline-derived CDR1 and CDR2 are MNHNS and SASEGT. V usage is TRBV6-1 and J usage is TRBJ1-3; TRBD1 aligns across 8 bases. Sample: memory CD4+ T cells from blood. This receptor was obtained from a female donor in good health, serving as a healthy control. The CDR3 here is CASSFGPGGAGSGNTIYF. In nucleotides, the CDR3 is TGTGCCAGCAGTTTCGGTCCAGGGGGCGCAGGCTCTGGAAACACCATATATTTT.